These 4 T cell receptor beta chains were all obtained from the same sample, sequenced in a study of CD8 T cells in ankylosing spondylitis. Study results and caveats: Roughly eight highly homologous variants made up a TCR beta motif that seemed to typify ankylosing spondylitis blood.

One entry per CDR3 protein results from TCRdb running MiXCR on the 5' RACE reads. There are about 450,000 distinct CDR3 sequences in the sample; roughly a quarter occur only once, and 0.75% to 0.9% lies in the top ten. Antigens of these TCRs are unknown. The sequenced material came from blood, either unsorted or a sorted T cell fraction (not recorded which). The receptors derive from a male donor with ankylosing spondylitis.

The chain recombines TRBV27 with TRBJ1-1, with D maybe TRBD1 (6 bases). CDR1 is MNHEY and CDR2 is SMNVEV in the germline V gene (reference sequence). Deletions cut 3 bases from V and 12 bases from J, with 17 bases between. The CDR3 has 13 amino acids. CDR3 loop: CASSFLNGGQTFF. The CDR3 coding sequence is TGTGCCAGCAGTTTTCTAAACGGGGGGCAGACTTTCTTT.

This clonotype has just a few counts. This chain uses TRBV6-1 with TRBJ2-2, with 10 bases matching TRBD2. The junction had 6 bases not matched to a gene; V was cut back by 4 bases and J by 4 bases. The CDR3 sequence is 16 residues long. Germline values: CDR1 MNHNS, CDR2 SASEGT. The CDR3 protein is CASSAPGLAITGELFF. In DNA form, the CDR3 reads TGTGCCAGCAGTGCGCCGGGACTAGCGATCACCGGGGAGCTGTTTTTT.

V and J are TRBV24-1 and TRBJ2-2; 12 bases line up with TRBD2. There are 18 residues in the CDR3. V gave up 4 bases and J gave up 3 bases; unmatched junction bases: 8. Germline V CDR1 and CDR2: KGHDR, SFDVKD. CDR3 protein: CATSDPETSGSYTGELFF. The CDR3 DNA reads as TGTGCCACCAGTGACCCGGAGACTAGCGGGAGTTACACCGGGGAGCTGTTTTTT.

V gene TRBV28 combines with J gene TRBJ2-5, with D hard to call. Germline CDR1 and CDR2: MDHEN and SYDVKM. This CDR3 is 13 amino acids long. V was cut by 6 bases and J by 2 bases, with 10 bases left in between. The CDR3 coding sequence is TGTGCCAGCAGCCGCCTTGTGCAAGAGACCCAGTACTTC. Its translation is CASSRLVQETQYF.